Included here is one T cell receptor (beta chain) sequence, with context. Antigen unknown. These data are taken from a study of T-cell reconstitution after alpha-beta-depleted transplantation in children. Study conclusions and caveats: T cells produced anew were the main source of T-cell counts and diversity one year after transplant. Several patients had high TCRbeta diversity at day 60; it came from surviving recipient T cells and thymic progenitors. By about two months after transplant, alpha-beta T cells reportedly arose from several hundred graft clones that had expanded.

The CDR3 consists of 10 residues. Trimming took off 8 bases at V and 8 bases at J, with 9 bases between the two ends. The germline V gene has CDR1 MDHEN and CDR2 SYDVKM. The TCRbeta library incorporated unique molecular identifiers. TCRdb ran MiXCR on the PCR reads and lists one entry per CDR3 protein. The sample holds around 270,000 distinct CDR3 sequences; approximately 7.3% are singletons and the top ten take approximately 8.2%. The sequence was obtained from a female patient between 2 and 15 years old who had a stem cell transplant for Fanconi anemia, so the T cells may come from the graft donor. V is TRBV28 and J is TRBJ1-2; D gene unclear. The source material was peripheral blood, sampled 360 days after TCRalphabeta/CD19-depleted stem cell transplant. The CDR3 coding sequence is TGTGCCAGCCACCACACGGGCTACACCTTC. Its protein product is CASHHTGYTF.